The 19 T cell receptor beta chains given below trace back to one sample, sequenced in a study of T-cell memory formation after mild COVID-19. TCRdb independently ran MiXCR on the 5' RACE reads; one entry per CDR3 protein. The data show about 400,000 distinct CDR3 sequences, roughly 18% seen once. The source material was PBMCs or a T cell subset sorted from them (not recorded which). These receptors were obtained from a man younger than 35 who had mild COVID-19 (a few samples of this study predate the infection). Cell type and time point are not known.

CDR3 residues: CASSPDRGATGELFF. For the CDR3, the DNA is TGTGCCAGCAGCCCTGACAGGGGGGCGACCGGGGAGCTGTTTTTT. The V gene is TRBV12-3 or TRBV12-4, the J gene TRBJ2-2; 9 bases map to TRBD1. After removal of 6 bases from V and 5 bases from J, the junction contained 7 bases not matched to a gene. The CDR3 has 15 residues.

J is TRBJ2-1 and V is TRBV28, with a possible D match to TRBD1 (6 bases). Germline-derived CDR1 and CDR2 are MDHEN and SYDVKM. The CDR3 length is 14 residues. Trimming removed 8 bases from V and 7 bases from J, with 18 bases in between. CDR3: CASWDPGQTNEQFF. The DNA for the CDR3 is TGTGCCAGCTGGGACCCGGGACAAACGAATGAGCAGTTCTTC. The whole variable domain, filled in from reference TRBV28 and TRBJ2-1, reads DVKVTQSSRYLVKRTGEKVFLECVQDMDHENMFWYRQDPGLGLRLIYFSYDVKMKEKGDIPEGYSVSREKKERFSLILESASTNQTSMYLCASWDPGQTNEQFFGPGTRLTVL.

This clonotype came up a few times. This chain joins TRBV5-6 and TRBJ2-5, with a possible D match to TRBD1 (6 bases). The CDR3 length is 14 residues. Germline CDR1 and CDR2: SGHDT and YYEEEE. The germline V and J ends were trimmed by 4 bases and 2 bases, with 12 bases remaining between them. The CDR3 bases are TGTGCCAGCAGCCGGACAGCGGTACAAGAGACCCAGTACTTC. This sequence encodes CASSRTAVQETQYF.

In its sample, this clonotype was seen a few times. The chain recombines TRBV6-5 with TRBJ1-2; 7 nucleotides align to TRBD1. This CDR3 comprises 15 residues. CDR1 and CDR2 from the germline V gene are MNHEY and SVGAGI. Trimming at V came to 0 bases and at J to 8 bases, leaving 9 bases not matched to a gene. Written as DNA, the CDR3 is TGTGCCAGCAGTTACTCTGGAAACAGGGGAGAAGGCTACACCTTC. Protein: CASSYSGNRGEGYTF.

The V call is TRBV20-1, the J call TRBJ2-1, with TRBD2 as a possible D gene (6 bases). This CDR3 region has 13 residues. CDR1 DFQATT and CDR2 SNEGSKA come from the germline V gene (reference sequence). V lost 5 bases, J lost 8 bases, and 16 bases lay in between. In nucleotides, the CDR3 is TGCAGTGCTTCTTGGACTATCCGGGATGAGCAGTTCTTC. Translation: CSASWTIRDEQFF.

The sample holds a few counts of this clonotype. The genes are TRBV10-3 and TRBJ2-3; TRBD1 might be the D (6 bases). Trimming took 6 bases from V and 4 from J, leaving 14 bases between them. This CDR3 region has 14 residues. CDR1 is ENHRY and CDR2 is SYGVKD in the germline V gene. The CDR3: CAIRGWGPADTQYF. CDR3 DNA: TGTGCCATCAGAGGCTGGGGGCCCGCAGATACGCAGTATTTT.

This clonotype turned up a few times. The chain combines TRBV7-9 with TRBJ2-3; perhaps TRBD2 as D (6 bases). Per the germline V gene, CDR1 is SEHNR and CDR2 is FQNEAQ (reference sequence). The CDR3 contains 15 residues. The V end was cut by 5 bases, the J end by 0 bases, with 12 bases between. CDR3 amino acids: CASSPYGTSTDTQYF. Written as DNA, the CDR3 is TGTGCCAGCAGCCCCTATGGGACTAGCACAGATACGCAGTATTTT.

This clonotype has just a few counts. The chain employs TRBV6-6 and TRBJ1-3, with a possible D match to TRBD1 (6 bases). Germline CDR1 MNHNY, CDR2 SVGAGI (reference sequence). This CDR3 comprises 14 residues. Trimming stripped 10 bases from V and 0 bases from J, with 13 bases between. CDR3 protein: CATLDRNSGNTIYF. The CDR3 DNA reads as TGTGCCACCCTGGACAGAAACTCTGGAAACACCATATATTTT.

The rearrangement links TRBV5-5 to TRBJ2-7; D uncertain. Germline loops: CDR1 SGHKS, CDR2 YYEKEE (reference sequence). The V gene lost 1 base and the J gene lost 2 bases, with 13 bases spanning the gap. This CDR3 comprises 15 residues. CDR3 region: CASSLRFATTYEQYV. The CDR3 nucleotides are TGTGCCAGCAGCTTGCGGTTTGCGACGACCTACGAGCAGTACGTC.

This clonotype was seen a few times. V usage is TRBV7-2 and J usage is TRBJ1-2; D possibly corresponds to TRBD1 (6 bases). The CDR3 totals 13 residues. V lost 5 bases and J 7 bases, leaving 14 bases between the germline ends. Germline CDR1 and CDR2: SGHTA and FQGNSA. The CDR3 here is CASSPTGSSGYTF. As DNA, the CDR3 is TGTGCCAGCAGCCCGACAGGCAGCTCTGGCTACACCTTC. Looking up the rest from reference TRBV7-2 and TRBJ1-2 gives the full variable domain: GAGVSQSPSNKVTEKGKDVELRCDPISGHTALYWYRQSLGQGLEFLIYFQGNSAPDKSGLPSDRFSAERTGGSVSTLTIQRTQQEDSAVYLCASSPTGSSGYTFGSGTRLTVV.

This clonotype was observed a few times. The genes are TRBV4-1 and TRBJ2-2, with 12 bases lining up with TRBD1. The CDR3 has 16 amino acids. V was pared by 4 bases and J by 4 bases, with 4 bases of the junction left unmatched. Germline CDR1 MGHRA, CDR2 YSYEKL. The CDR3 loop reads CASSLGQGAITGELFF. The CDR3 nucleotides are TGCGCCAGCAGCCTGGGACAGGGGGCGATCACCGGGGAGCTGTTTTTT.

This clonotype was recorded at least ten times. The chain uses TRBV19 and TRBJ1-5; 8 bases are a match to TRBD1. Germline trimming cut 8 bases from V and 5 bases from J; bases unmatched to any gene: 11. This CDR3 spans 15 amino acids. The germline V gene encodes CDR1 LNHDA and CDR2 SQIVND (reference sequence). This chain's CDR3 is CASSQSSRGHQPQHF. In DNA form, the CDR3 reads TGTGCCAGTTCTCAAAGCTCCAGGGGGCATCAGCCCCAGCATTTT.

Here the CDR3 reads CAISKVGGGETQYF. The CDR3, as DNA: TGTGCCATCAGTAAAGTAGGGGGAGGAGAGACCCAGTACTTC. V gene TRBV10-3 combines with J gene TRBJ2-5, with D possibly being TRBD1 or TRBD2 (6 bases each). V was cut by 5 bases and J by 4 bases, with 14 bases left in between. Germline assignment: CDR1 ENHRY and CDR2 SYGVKD. This CDR3 comprises 14 residues.

The chain is built from TRBV6-1 and TRBJ2-1; perhaps TRBD2 as D (5 bases). Per germline, CDR1 MNHNS and CDR2 SASEGT. The germline V and J ends were trimmed by 3 bases and 8 bases, with 14 bases remaining between them. The CDR3 consists of 14 residues. The chain's CDR3 is CASSDFGPRDEQFF. In DNA, the CDR3 is TGTGCCAGCAGTGATTTCGGGCCGAGGGATGAGCAGTTCTTC.

This clonotype was observed once. The chain combines TRBV20-1 with TRBJ2-5, with D perhaps matching TRBD2 (7 bases). The CDR3 consists of 15 residues. Germline values: CDR1 DFQATT, CDR2 SNEGSKA (reference sequence). V was cut by 0 bases and J by 1 base, with 12 bases left in between. CDR3 in amino acids: CSARDGGLAQETQYF. CDR3 bases: TGCAGTGCTAGAGACGGGGGGCTAGCCCAAGAGACCCAGTACTTC.

This chain uses TRBV12-3 or TRBV12-4 with TRBJ1-1; tentatively, D is TRBD1 (6 bases). The length of the CDR3 is 15 residues. The V end was cut by 6 bases, the J end by 2 bases, with 16 bases between. The chain's CDR3 is CASSRPGGSNTEAFF. The CDR3 nucleotides are TGTGCCAGCAGCCGTCCCGGGGGCTCTAACACTGAAGCTTTCTTT.

V is TRBV20-1 and J is TRBJ2-3; D possibly corresponds to TRBD1 (5 bases). This CDR3 spans 13 amino acids. The germline gives CDR1 DFQATT, CDR2 SNEGSKA (reference sequence). Trimming took off 3 bases at V and 2 bases at J, with 9 bases between the two ends. The CDR3 bases are TGCAGTGCTAGTTCAGGGTTCACAGATACGCAGTATTTT. Protein: CSASSGFTDTQYF.

This clonotype has just one count. One base separates it from a far larger clone, so it is likely a read error. This sequence joins TRBV11-2 and TRBJ2-7; D unclear. The ends were cut back, 1 base at V and 5 bases at J, with 6 bases in the middle. Per the germline V gene, CDR1 is SGHAT and CDR2 is FQNNGV. This CDR3 has 12 amino acids. The chain's CDR3 is CASSLGAHEQYF. For the CDR3, the DNA is TGTGCCAGCAGCTTAGGCGCCCACGAGCAGTACTTC.

In its sample, this clonotype was seen a few times. For the CDR3, the DNA is TGCAGTGCTAGAGATCATGCTAGATCGTCGGCAGAGACCCAGTACTTC. Its translation is CSARDHARSSAETQYF. The chain links TRBV20-1 to TRBJ2-5; D gene unclear. CDR1 is DFQATT and CDR2 is SNEGSKA in the germline V gene (reference sequence). The CDR3 loop spans 16 amino acids. Trimming stripped 0 bases from V and 4 bases from J, with 18 bases between.